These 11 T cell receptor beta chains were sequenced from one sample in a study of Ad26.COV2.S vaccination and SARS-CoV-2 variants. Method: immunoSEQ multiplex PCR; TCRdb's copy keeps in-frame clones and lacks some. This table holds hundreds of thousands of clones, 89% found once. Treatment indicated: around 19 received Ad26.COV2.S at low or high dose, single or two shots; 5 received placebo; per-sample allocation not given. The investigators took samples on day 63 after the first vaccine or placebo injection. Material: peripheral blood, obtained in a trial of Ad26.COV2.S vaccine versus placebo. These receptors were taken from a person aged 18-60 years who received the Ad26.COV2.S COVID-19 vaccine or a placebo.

The CDR3 spells CASSLAMTESYGYTF. As DNA, the CDR3 is TGTGCCAGCAGCTTAGCGATGACAGAAAGCTATGGCTACACCTTC. The chain couples TRBV7-9 to TRBJ1-2, with D perhaps TRBD1 (5 bases). The germline V gene has CDR1 SEHNR and CDR2 FQNEAQ (reference sequence). This CDR3 spans 15 amino acids. Trimming cost V 0 bases and J 4 bases, with 12 bases left between them.

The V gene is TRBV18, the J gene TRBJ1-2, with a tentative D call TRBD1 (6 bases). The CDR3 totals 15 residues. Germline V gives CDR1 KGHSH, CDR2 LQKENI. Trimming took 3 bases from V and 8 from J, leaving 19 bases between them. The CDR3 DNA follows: TGTGCCAGCTCACCTCGAGATACAGGGTCGGGCGGCTACACCTTC. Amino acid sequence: CASSPRDTGSGGYTF.

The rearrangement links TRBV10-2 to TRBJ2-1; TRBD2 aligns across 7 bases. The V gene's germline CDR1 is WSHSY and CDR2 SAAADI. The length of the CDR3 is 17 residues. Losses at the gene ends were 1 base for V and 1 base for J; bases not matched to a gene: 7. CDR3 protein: CASSEFMSGISYNEQFF. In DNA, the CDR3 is TGCGCCAGCAGTGAGTTTATGAGCGGGATTTCCTACAATGAGCAGTTCTTC.

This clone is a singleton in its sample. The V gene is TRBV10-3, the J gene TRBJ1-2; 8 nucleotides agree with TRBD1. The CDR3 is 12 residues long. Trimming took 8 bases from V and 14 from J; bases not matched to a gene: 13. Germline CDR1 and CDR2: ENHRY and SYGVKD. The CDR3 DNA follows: TGTGCCATCTCCGGACAGGGTGAGCCTACTACCTTC. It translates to CAISGQGEPTTF.

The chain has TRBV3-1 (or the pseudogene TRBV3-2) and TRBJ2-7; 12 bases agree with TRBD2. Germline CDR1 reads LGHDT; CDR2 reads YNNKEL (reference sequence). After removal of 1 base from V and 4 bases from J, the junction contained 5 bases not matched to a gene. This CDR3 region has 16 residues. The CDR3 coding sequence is TGTGCCAGCAGCCAAGGGTCACTAGCGGGAGGATACGAGCAGTACTTC. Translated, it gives CASSQGSLAGGYEQYF.

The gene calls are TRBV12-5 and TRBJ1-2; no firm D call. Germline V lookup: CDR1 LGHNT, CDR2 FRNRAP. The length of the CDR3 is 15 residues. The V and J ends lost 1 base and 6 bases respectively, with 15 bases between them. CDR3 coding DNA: TGTGCTAGTGGTTTGGGCCCCGGCACAGCCCATGGCTACACCTTC. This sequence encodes CASGLGPGTAHGYTF.

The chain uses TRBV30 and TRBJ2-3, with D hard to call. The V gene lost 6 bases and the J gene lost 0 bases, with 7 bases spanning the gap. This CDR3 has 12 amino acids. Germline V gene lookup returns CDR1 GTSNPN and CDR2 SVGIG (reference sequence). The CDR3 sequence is CACDRSTDTQYF. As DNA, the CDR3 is TGTGCCTGTGATCGGAGCACAGATACGCAGTATTTT.

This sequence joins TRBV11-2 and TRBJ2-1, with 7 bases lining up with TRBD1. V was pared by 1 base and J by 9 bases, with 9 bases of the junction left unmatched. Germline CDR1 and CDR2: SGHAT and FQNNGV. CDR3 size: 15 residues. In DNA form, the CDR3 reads TGTGCCAGCAGCTTAGTAGTCTCAGGGGGACGTGAGCAGTTCTTC. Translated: CASSLVVSGGREQFF.

In DNA form, the CDR3 reads TGTGCCAGCAGCCCGATTGACGCCTCTCCGGCTTTTAGCACAGATACGCAGTATTTT. The encoded protein is CASSPIDASPAFSTDTQYF. V and J are TRBV7-9 and TRBJ2-3; no clear D gene. V was pared by 5 bases and J by 0 bases, with 24 bases between. CDR1 SEHNR and CDR2 FQNEAQ come from the germline V gene (reference sequence). This CDR3 region has 19 residues. Full variable domain (outside the CDR3, taken from reference TRBV7-9 and TRBJ2-3): DTGVSQNPRHKITKRGQNVTFRCDPISEHNRLYWYRQTLGQGPEFLTYFQNEAQLEKSRLLSDRFSAERPKGSFSTLEIQRTEQGDSAMYLCASSPIDASPAFSTDTQYFGPGTRLTVL.

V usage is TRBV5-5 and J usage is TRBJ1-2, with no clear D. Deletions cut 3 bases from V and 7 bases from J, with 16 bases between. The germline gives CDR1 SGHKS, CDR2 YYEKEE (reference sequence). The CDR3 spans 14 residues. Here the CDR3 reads CASSSGAGPPGYTF. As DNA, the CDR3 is TGTGCCAGCAGCTCAGGTGCGGGCCCGCCTGGCTACACCTTC.

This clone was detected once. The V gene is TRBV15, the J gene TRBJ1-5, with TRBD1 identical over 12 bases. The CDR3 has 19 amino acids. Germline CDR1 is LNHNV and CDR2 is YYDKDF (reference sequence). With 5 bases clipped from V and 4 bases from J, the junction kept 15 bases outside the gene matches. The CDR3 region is CATSSYFGTGGGENQPQHF. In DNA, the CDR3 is TGTGCCACCAGCTCATACTTCGGGACAGGGGGCGGGGAGAATCAGCCCCAGCATTTT.